One sample yielded the 23 T cell receptor beta chains listed below, sequenced in a study of graft-versus-host responses after intestinal transplantation (dated by TCRdb to the early 2020s). The receptor library was made with the immunoSEQ multiplex PCR assay. TCRdb mirrors the immuneACCESS table, restricted to in-frame sequences. Some clones are absent from its copies; in checked studies, under half trace to an unresolved V gene, and the reason for the others is unknown. For this sample the table gives roughly 80,000 clones, of which around 87% were detected only once. Together, the top ten hold approximately 8% of the sample. No antigen is known for these receptors. The sample's time point label, decoded: cells obtained before transplantation from donor or recipient. The sample here was unstimulated CD8+ T cells sorted from spleen or lymph node cells, taken before transplant. These receptor sequences come from a human donor who was the organ donor for an intestinal transplant.

This chain uses TRBV28 with TRBJ2-7; 8 bases line up with TRBD1. In germline, CDR1 is MDHEN, CDR2 SYDVKM. The CDR3 has 19 amino acids. The ends lost 3 bases at V and 1 base at J; junction bases unmatched: 17. CDR3 DNA: TGTGCCAGCAGTTTTTCCATCGTTTCCACAGGGGGGTTTTCCTACGAGCAGTACTTC. It codes for CASSFSIVSTGGFSYEQYF. Supplemented by reference TRBV28 and TRBJ2-7, the full variable domain reads DVKVTQSSRYLVKRTGEKVFLECVQDMDHENMFWYRQDPGLGLRLIYFSYDVKMKEKGDIPEGYSVSREKKERFSLILESASTNQTSMYLCASSFSIVSTGGFSYEQYFGPGTRLTVT.

V and J are TRBV27 and TRBJ2-7; D is undetermined. The V end was cut by 0 bases, the J end by 3 bases, with 9 bases between. The CDR3 runs to 14 residues. Germline-derived CDR1 and CDR2 are MNHEY and SMNVEV (reference sequence). CDR3 nucleotide sequence: TGTGCCAGCAGTTTATCGGTCCCAAACTACGAGCAGTACTTC. This codes for CASSLSVPNYEQYF.

This chain uses TRBV6-1 with TRBJ2-1; no clear D gene. Trimming shortened V by 5 bases and J by 10 bases, and 15 bases separated the two germline ends. This CDR3 has 13 residues. Germline V lookup: CDR1 MNHNS, CDR2 SASEGT. The CDR3 bases are TGTGCCAGCAGTTCCCCCATTGCCCAGGAGCAGTTCTTC. Encoded protein: CASSSPIAQEQFF.

The chain employs TRBV4-1 and TRBJ1-5; the D gene is possibly TRBD1 (5 bases). There are 17 residues in the CDR3. Trimming cost V 1 base and J 4 bases, with 17 bases left between them. CDR1 and CDR2 (germline): MGHRA, YSYEKL. The CDR3, as DNA: TGCGCCAGCAGCCAAGCGTACCTGGGGCTAGCGAATCAGCCCCAGCATTTT. It specifies CASSQAYLGLANQPQHF.

The chain combines TRBV5-6 with TRBJ2-3; unclear D gene. The CDR3 is 19 residues long. V was clipped by 0 bases and J by 1 base, with 21 bases between them. Germline values: CDR1 SGHDT, CDR2 YYEEEE. The CDR3, as DNA: TGTGCCAGCAGCTTGGCCAGGAGCACCCGATTAGTCCGCACAGATACGCAGTATTTT. Its protein is CASSLARSTRLVRTDTQYF.

The CDR3 nucleotides are TGTGCCAGCAGCCCCGGACAGGGGATGGCTGGAAACACCATATATTTT. It encodes CASSPGQGMAGNTIYF. This chain links TRBV11-2 with TRBJ1-3, with 9 bases matching TRBD1. J lost 2 bases, V lost 5 bases, and 7 bases had no gene match. This CDR3 has 16 amino acids. Germline assignment: CDR1 SGHAT and CDR2 FQNNGV.

In DNA, the CDR3 is TGTGCCAGCAGTTTATCGGAGGCTCTGAATGAGCAGTTCTTC. Encoded protein: CASSLSEALNEQFF. The chain employs TRBV27 and TRBJ2-1; D may be TRBD2 (5 bases). CDR1 MNHEY and CDR2 SMNVEV come from the germline V gene (reference sequence). The CDR3 is 14 amino acids. Trimming stripped 0 bases from V and 7 bases from J, with 10 bases between.

The J gene is TRBJ2-5, the V gene TRBV7-3; TRBD1 matches 8 bases. V lost 3 bases to trimming and J lost 1 base; unmatched junction nucleotides: 7. CDR3 length equals 16 residues. Germline V gene sequence: CDR1 SGHTA, CDR2 FQGTGA. CDR3 bases: TGTGCCAGCAGCTTGACCGGGACAGGCCCCCAAGAGACCCAGTACTTC. It specifies CASSLTGTGPQETQYF. The whole variable domain, filled in from reference TRBV7-3 and TRBJ2-5, reads GAGVSQTPSNKVTEKGKYVELRCDPISGHTALYWYRQSLGQGPEFLIYFQGTGAADDSGLPNDRFFAVRPEGSVSTLKIQRTERGDSAVYLCASSLTGTGPQETQYFGPGTRLLVL.

The chain couples TRBV27 to TRBJ2-5, with TRBD1 matching 7 bases. V was pared by 6 bases and J by 2 bases, with 18 bases of the junction left unmatched. This CDR3 is built from 18 residues. The germline gives CDR1 MNHEY, CDR2 SMNVEV (reference sequence). DNA for the CDR3: TGTGCCAGCAGACCCGAGGGACAGCCTACGGACTTTCAAGAGACCCAGTACTTC. It translates to CASRPEGQPTDFQETQYF.

The chain uses TRBV18 and TRBJ1-2; TRBD1 is a possible D gene (6 bases). This CDR3 has 16 residues. Germline CDR1 and CDR2: KGHSH and LQKENI. V lost 0 bases to trimming and J lost 0 bases, with 11 bases between them. CDR3 protein: CASSPPTTGANYGYTF. DNA for the CDR3: TGTGCCAGCTCACCACCAACGACAGGAGCTAACTATGGCTACACCTTC. The full variable domain, rest sourced from reference TRBV18 and TRBJ1-2, is NAGVMQNPRHLVRRRGQEARLRCSPMKGHSHVYWYRQLPEEGLKFMVYLQKENIIDESGMPKERFSAEFPKEGPSILRIQQVVRGDSAAYFCASSPPTTGANYGYTFGSGTRLTVV.

CDR3 region: CASSDLKQGHTEAFF. Here the CDR3 DNA reads TGTGCCAGCAGTGACCTAAAACAGGGACACACTGAAGCTTTCTTT. The gene calls are TRBV6-1 and TRBJ1-1, with D perhaps TRBD1 (6 bases). The germline V and J ends were trimmed by 3 bases and 3 bases, with 14 bases remaining between them. The CDR3 covers 15 residues. Germline loops: CDR1 MNHNS, CDR2 SASEGT.

The V call is TRBV6-5, the J call TRBJ1-2; D is perhaps TRBD1 (6 bases). Germline values: CDR1 MNHEY, CDR2 SVGAGI. Trimming pared 0 bases from V and 5 bases from J, leaving 13 bases between. CDR3 length: 15 amino acids. CDR3 nucleotides: TGTGCCAGCAGTTACTCCGGGGGCCTCCCGTATGGCTACACCTTC. Translating gives CASSYSGGLPYGYTF.

This chain uses TRBV4-1 with TRBJ2-3, with TRBD2 matching 9 bases. CDR1 is MGHRA and CDR2 is YSYEKL in the germline V gene. The length of the CDR3 is 16 residues. J gave up 7 bases and V 4 bases, and 12 bases lay outside the gene matches. In DNA form, the CDR3 reads TGCGCCAGCAGCCGCCCAGGGTTAGCGGGGGAAAATACGCAGTATTTT. Protein: CASSRPGLAGENTQYF.

J is TRBJ2-7 and V is TRBV5-4, with D perhaps being TRBD1 or TRBD2 (5 bases each). Trimming stripped 5 bases from V and 3 bases from J, with 12 bases between. This CDR3 comprises 13 residues. From germline, CDR1 is SGHNT and CDR2 YYREEE (reference sequence). The CDR3 sequence: CASSWGPDYEQYF. The DNA of the CDR3 is TGTGCCAGCAGTTGGGGACCCGACTACGAGCAGTACTTC. The entire variable domain, with the rest obtained from reference TRBV5-4 and TRBJ2-7, is as follows: ETGVTQSPTHLIKTRGQQVTLRCSSQSGHNTVSWYQQALGQGPQFIFQYYREEENGRGNFPPRFSGLQFPNYSSELNVNALELDDSALYLCASSWGPDYEQYFGPGTRLTVT.

This rearrangement joins TRBV7-2 to TRBJ2-1, with D possibly TRBD1 on 6 matching bases. Germline CDR1 SGHTA, CDR2 FQGNSA. There are 16 residues in the CDR3. Trimming cost V 6 bases and J 6 bases, with 21 bases left between them. CDR3 DNA: TGTGCCAGCAGAAAAACCCCCCCGGACAGCTCCAATGAGCAGTTCTTC. This codes for CASRKTPPDSSNEQFF.

V and J are TRBV6-5 and TRBJ1-1; 7 bases are shared with TRBD1. This CDR3 is 15 amino acids long. The V gene end was trimmed by 7 bases and the J gene end by 0 bases; junction bases not matched to a gene: 8. Germline loops: CDR1 MNHEY, CDR2 SVGAGI. The CDR3, as DNA: TGTGCCAGCACCCCCTACAGGGGTCTGAACACTGAAGCTTTCTTT. Amino acids: CASTPYRGLNTEAFF.

V usage is TRBV6-5 and J usage is TRBJ2-5, with 7 bases that match TRBD2. Losses at the gene ends were 2 bases for V and 1 base for J; bases not matched to a gene: 1. The germline CDR1 and CDR2 sequences are MNHEY and SVGAGI. This CDR3 is 14 amino acids long. The CDR3 region is CASSYGGGQETQYF. The CDR3 DNA reads as TGTGCCAGCAGTTACGGGGGGGGCCAAGAGACCCAGTACTTC.

The chain's CDR3 is CASRYWTGVSATGELFF. CDR3 DNA sequence: TGTGCCAGCCGTTATTGGACAGGGGTAAGTGCCACCGGGGAGCTGTTTTTT. This chain links TRBV9 with TRBJ2-2, with TRBD1 matching 9 bases. The CDR3 extends over 17 amino acids. V shed 7 bases, J shed 4 bases, and the junction held 14 bases outside the gene matches. CDR1 is SGDLS, CDR2 YYNGEE, per germline.

This clone showed up just a few times. The genes are TRBV5-4 and TRBJ2-2, with a weak D call TRBD2 (6 bases). Trimming took off 6 bases at V and 6 bases at J, with 12 bases between the two ends. The CDR3 runs 13 residues. Germline CDR1 is SGHNT and CDR2 is YYREEE (reference sequence). CDR3 DNA: TGTGCCAGCACGCTTTGGGAGGCCGGGGAGCTGTTTTTT. Amino acid sequence: CASTLWEAGELFF.

The CDR3 spells CASSEAPNTEAFF. The CDR3 DNA sequence: TGTGCCAGCAGTGAAGCACCGAACACTGAAGCTTTCTTT. This rearrangement joins TRBV6-1 to TRBJ1-1; D uncertain. This CDR3 region has 13 residues. Trimming stripped 0 bases from V and 1 base from J, with 3 bases between. CDR1 is MNHNS and CDR2 is SASEGT in the germline V gene.

This clone was picked up a small number of times. This chain links TRBV14 with TRBJ1-3, with unresolved D. V lost 0 bases and J 0 bases, leaving 6 bases between the germline ends. Per germline, CDR1 SGHDN and CDR2 FVKESK. The CDR3 extends over 15 amino acids. CDR3 region: CASSQDRDSGNTIYF. The CDR3 DNA reads as TGTGCCAGCAGCCAAGATCGGGACTCTGGAAACACCATATATTTT.

The rearrangement links TRBV28 to TRBJ2-7, with a possible D match to TRBD1 (7 bases). V was clipped by 6 bases and J by 0 bases, with 24 bases between them. Germline CDR1 reads MDHEN; CDR2 reads SYDVKM. CDR3 length equals 18 residues. The CDR3 loop is CASRRPGGQLLPSYEQYF. The CDR3 nucleotides read TGTGCCAGCAGGCGCCCAGGGGGGCAGCTCCTACCCTCCTACGAGCAGTACTTC.

This clone was observed once. The chain recombines TRBV7-8 with TRBJ2-3; TRBD2 matches at 9 bases. The length of the CDR3 is 15 residues. V lost 3 bases to trimming and J lost 5 bases; unmatched junction nucleotides: 6. The germline V gene has CDR1 SGHVS and CDR2 FQNEAQ. CDR3 region: CASSFLAGGRDTQYF. The CDR3 nucleotides are TGTGCCAGCAGCTTTTTGGCGGGGGGGCGAGATACGCAGTATTTT.